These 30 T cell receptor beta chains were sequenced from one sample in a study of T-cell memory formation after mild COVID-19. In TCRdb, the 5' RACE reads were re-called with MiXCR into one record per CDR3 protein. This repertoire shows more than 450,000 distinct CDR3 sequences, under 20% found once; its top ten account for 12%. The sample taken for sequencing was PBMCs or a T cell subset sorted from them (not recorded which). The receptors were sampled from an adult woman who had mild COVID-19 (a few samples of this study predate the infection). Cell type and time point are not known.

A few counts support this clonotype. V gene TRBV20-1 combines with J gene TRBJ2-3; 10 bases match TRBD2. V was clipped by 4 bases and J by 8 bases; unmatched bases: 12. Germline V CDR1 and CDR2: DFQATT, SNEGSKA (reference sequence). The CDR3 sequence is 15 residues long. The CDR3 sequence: CSANILAGVGGTQYF. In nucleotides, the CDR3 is TGCAGTGCTAATATCCTAGCGGGAGTGGGAGGTACGCAGTATTTT.

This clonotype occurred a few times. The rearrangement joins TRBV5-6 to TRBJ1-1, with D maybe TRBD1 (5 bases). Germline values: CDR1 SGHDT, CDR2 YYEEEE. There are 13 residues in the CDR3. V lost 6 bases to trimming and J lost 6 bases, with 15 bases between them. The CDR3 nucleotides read TGTGCCAGCACCTTCGGGGGAAACGCTGAAGCTTTCTTT. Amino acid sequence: CASTFGGNAEAFF. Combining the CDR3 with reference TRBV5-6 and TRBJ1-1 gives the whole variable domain DAGVTQSPTHLIKTRGQQVTLRCSPKSGHDTVSWYQQALGQGPQFIFQYYEEEERQRGNFPDRFSGHQFPNYSSELNVNALLLGDSALYLCASTFGGNAEAFFGQGTRLTVV.

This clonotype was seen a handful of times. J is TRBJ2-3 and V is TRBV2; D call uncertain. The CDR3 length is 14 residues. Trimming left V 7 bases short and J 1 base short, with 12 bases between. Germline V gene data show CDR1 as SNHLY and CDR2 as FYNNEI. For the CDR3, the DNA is TGTGCCAGCAAGGGTTTCTGGGGCACAGATACGCAGTATTTT. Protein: CASKGFWGTDTQYF. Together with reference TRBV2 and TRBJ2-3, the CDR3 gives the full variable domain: EPEVTQTPSHQVTQMGQEVILRCVPISNHLYFYWYRQILGQKVEFLVSFYNNEISEKSEIFDDQFSVERPDGSNFTLKIRSTKLEDSAMYFCASKGFWGTDTQYFGPGTRLTVL.

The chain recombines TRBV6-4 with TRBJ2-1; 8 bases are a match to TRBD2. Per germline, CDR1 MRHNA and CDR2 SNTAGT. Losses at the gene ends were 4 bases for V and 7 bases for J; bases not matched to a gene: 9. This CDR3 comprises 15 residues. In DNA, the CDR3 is TGTGCCAGCAGTGTAGGCCGGGAGGGCAGGAATGAGCAGTTCTTC. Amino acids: CASSVGREGRNEQFF.

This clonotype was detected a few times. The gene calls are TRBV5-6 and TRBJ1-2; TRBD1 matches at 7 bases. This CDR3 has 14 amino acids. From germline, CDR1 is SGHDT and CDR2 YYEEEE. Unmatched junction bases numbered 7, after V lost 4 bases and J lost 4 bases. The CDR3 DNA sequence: TGTGCCAGCAGCCTAACAGGGGAGGTCTATGGCTACACCTTC. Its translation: CASSLTGEVYGYTF.

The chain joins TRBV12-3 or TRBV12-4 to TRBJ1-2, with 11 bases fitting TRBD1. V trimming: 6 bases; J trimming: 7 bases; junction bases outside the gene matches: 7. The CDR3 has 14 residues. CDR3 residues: CASSWTGGLGGYTF. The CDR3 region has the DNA TGTGCCAGCAGCTGGACAGGGGGCCTGGGTGGCTACACCTTC.

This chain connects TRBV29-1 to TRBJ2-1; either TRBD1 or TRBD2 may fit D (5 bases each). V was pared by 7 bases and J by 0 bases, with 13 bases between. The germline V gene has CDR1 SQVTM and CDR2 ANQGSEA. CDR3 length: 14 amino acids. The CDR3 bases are TGCAGCGCCGTGAGGGGCAGCTCCTACAATGAGCAGTTCTTC. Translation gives CSAVRGSSYNEQFF.

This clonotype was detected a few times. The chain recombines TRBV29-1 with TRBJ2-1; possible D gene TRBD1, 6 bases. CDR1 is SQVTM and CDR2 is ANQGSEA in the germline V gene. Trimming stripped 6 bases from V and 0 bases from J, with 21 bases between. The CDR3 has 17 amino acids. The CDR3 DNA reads TGCAGCGTCGCGACAGGCCCGCATACCTACTCCTACAATGAGCAGTTCTTC. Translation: CSVATGPHTYSYNEQFF.

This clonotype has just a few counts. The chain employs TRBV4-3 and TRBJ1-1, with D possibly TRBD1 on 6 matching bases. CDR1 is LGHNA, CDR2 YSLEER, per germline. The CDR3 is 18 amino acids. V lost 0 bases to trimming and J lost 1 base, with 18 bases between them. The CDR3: CASSQDQWGASGNTEAFF. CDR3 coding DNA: TGCGCCAGCAGCCAAGATCAGTGGGGGGCATCGGGGAACACTGAAGCTTTCTTT.

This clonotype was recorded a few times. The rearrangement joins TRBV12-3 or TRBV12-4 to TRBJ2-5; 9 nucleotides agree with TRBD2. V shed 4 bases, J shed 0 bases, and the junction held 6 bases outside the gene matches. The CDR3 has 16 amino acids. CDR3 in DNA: TGTGCCAGCAGTTCCCGGAGACTAGCGGACCAAGAGACCCAGTACTTC. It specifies CASSSRRLADQETQYF.

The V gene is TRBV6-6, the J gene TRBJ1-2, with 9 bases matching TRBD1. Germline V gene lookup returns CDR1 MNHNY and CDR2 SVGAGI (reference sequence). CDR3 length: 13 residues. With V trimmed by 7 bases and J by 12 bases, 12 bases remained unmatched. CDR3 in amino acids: CASMPSRDRAHTF. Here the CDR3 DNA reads TGTGCCAGCATGCCCTCCCGGGACAGGGCACACACCTTC.

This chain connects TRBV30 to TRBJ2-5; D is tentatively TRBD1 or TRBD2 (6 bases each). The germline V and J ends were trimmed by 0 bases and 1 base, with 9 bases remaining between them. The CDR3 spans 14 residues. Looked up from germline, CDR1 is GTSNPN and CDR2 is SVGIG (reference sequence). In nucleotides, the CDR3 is TGTGCCTGGAGTGTGGGGGGCGCCCAAGAGACCCAGTACTTC. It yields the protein CAWSVGGAQETQYF.

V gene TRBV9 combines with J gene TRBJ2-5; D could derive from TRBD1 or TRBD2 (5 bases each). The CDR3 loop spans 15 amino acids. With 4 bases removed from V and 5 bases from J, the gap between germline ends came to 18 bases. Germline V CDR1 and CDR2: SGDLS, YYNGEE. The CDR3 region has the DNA TGTGCCAGCAGCCTCCGGGGCGCGTCCCGGGAGACCCAGTACTTC. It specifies CASSLRGASRETQYF.

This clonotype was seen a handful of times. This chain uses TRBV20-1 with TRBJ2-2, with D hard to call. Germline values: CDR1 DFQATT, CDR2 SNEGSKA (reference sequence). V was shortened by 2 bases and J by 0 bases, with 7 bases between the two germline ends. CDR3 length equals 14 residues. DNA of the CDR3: TGCAGTGCTAGATCCAACGCGAACACCGGGGAGCTGTTTTTT. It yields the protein CSARSNANTGELFF.

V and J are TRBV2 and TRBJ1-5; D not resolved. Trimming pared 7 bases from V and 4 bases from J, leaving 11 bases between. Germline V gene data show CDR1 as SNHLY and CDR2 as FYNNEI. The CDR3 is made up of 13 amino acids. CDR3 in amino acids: CASTKEQNQPQHF. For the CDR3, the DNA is TGTGCCAGCACTAAGGAACAGAATCAGCCCCAGCATTTT.

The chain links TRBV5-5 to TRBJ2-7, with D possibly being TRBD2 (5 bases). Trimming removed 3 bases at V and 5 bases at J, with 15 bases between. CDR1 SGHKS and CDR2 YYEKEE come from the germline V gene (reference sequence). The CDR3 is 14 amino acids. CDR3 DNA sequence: TGTGCCAGCAGCTGGTTGCTAGCTACCCACGAGCAGTACTTC. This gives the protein CASSWLLATHEQYF.

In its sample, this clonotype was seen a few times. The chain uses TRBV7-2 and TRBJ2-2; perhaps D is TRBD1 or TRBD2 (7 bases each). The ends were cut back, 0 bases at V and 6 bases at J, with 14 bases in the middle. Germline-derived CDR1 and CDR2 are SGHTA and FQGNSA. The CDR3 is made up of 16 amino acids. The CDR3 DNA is TGTGCCAGCAGCTTAGCGGGCAGGGGGGGTCCCGGGGAGCTGTTTTTT. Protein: CASSLAGRGGPGELFF.

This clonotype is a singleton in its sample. CDR3 amino acids: CASIGPLGSEQYF. DNA of the CDR3: TGTGCCAGCATAGGACCGCTGGGAAGCGAGCAGTACTTC. This chain links TRBV2 with TRBJ2-7, with D uncertain. V was clipped by 7 bases and J by 6 bases, with 16 bases between them. CDR3 length: 13 amino acids. Germline-derived CDR1 and CDR2 are SNHLY and FYNNEI.

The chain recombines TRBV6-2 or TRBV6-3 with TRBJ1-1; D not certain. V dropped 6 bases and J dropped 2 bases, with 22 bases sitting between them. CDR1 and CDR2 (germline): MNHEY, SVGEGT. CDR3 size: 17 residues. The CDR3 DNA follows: TGTGCCAGCAGCACTAATATTGTGACCATACTTAACACTGAAGCTTTCTTT. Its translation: CASSTNIVTILNTEAFF.

Here the CDR3 reads CAWSTGSSTDTQYF. The CDR3 nucleotides read TGTGCCTGGAGTACGGGGTCGAGCACAGATACGCAGTATTTT. V and J are TRBV30 and TRBJ2-3; D might be TRBD2 (5 bases). The CDR3 contains 14 residues. Per the germline V gene, CDR1 is GTSNPN and CDR2 is SVGIG (reference sequence). V was pared by 2 bases and J by 0 bases, with 9 bases between.

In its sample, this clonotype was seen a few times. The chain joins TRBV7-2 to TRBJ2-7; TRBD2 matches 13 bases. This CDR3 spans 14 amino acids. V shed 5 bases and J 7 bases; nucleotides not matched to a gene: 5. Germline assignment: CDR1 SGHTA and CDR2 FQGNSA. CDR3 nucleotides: TGTGCCAGCAGCGTTACTAGCGGGAGGGGTGAGCAGTACTTC. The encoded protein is CASSVTSGRGEQYF.

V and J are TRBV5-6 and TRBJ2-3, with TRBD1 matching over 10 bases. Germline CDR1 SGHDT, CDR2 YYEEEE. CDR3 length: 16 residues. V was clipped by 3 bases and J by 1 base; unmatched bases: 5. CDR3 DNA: TGTGCCAGCAGCTGGGTCGGGACAGGGGGCACAGATACGCAGTATTTT. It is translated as CASSWVGTGGTDTQYF.

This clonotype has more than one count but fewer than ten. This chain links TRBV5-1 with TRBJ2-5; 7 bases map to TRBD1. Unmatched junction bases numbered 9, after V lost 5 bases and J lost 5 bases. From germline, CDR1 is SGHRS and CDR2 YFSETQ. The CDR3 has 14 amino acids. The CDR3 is CASRPSGTVETQYF. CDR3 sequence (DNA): TGCGCCAGCAGGCCCTCCGGGACAGTCGAGACCCAGTACTTC.

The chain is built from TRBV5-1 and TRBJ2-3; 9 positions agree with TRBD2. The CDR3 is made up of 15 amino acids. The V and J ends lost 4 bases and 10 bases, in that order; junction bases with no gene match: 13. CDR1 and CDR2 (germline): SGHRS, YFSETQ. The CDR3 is CASSAVASAGGAQYF. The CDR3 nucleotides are TGCGCCAGCAGCGCAGTGGCTTCAGCGGGAGGCGCGCAGTATTTT.

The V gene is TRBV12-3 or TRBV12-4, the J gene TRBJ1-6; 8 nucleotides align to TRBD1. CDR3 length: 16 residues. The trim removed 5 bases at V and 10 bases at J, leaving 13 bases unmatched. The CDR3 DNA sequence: TGTGCCAGCAGTATAAAGCGACGGACAGGGTCCTCACCCCTCCACTTT. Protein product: CASSIKRRTGSSPLHF.

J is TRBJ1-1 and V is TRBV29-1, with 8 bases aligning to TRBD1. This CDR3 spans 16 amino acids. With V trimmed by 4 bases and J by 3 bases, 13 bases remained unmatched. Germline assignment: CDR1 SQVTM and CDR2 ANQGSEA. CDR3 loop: CSVGGARGHMDTEAFF. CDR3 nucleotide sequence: TGCAGCGTTGGCGGCGCCAGGGGGCATATGGACACTGAAGCTTTCTTT.

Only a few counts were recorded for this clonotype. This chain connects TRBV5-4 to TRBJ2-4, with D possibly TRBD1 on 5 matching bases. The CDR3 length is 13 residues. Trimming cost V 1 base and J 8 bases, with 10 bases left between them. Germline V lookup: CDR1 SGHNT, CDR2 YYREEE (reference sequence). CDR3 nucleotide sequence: TGTGCCAGCAGCTTGCAGGGTATAGACATTCAGTACTTC. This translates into CASSLQGIDIQYF.

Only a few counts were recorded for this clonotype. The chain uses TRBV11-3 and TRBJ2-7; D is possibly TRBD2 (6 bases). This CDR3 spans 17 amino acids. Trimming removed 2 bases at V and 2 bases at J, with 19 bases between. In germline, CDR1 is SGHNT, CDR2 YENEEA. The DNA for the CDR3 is TGTGCCAGCAGCTTACGCCCCGGACTACCGTCGACCTACGAGCAGTACTTC. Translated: CASSLRPGLPSTYEQYF.

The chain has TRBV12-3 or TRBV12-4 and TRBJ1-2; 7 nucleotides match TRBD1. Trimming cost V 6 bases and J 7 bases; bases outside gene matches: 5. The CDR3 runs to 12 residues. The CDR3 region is CASSSTGFGYTF. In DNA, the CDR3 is TGTGCCAGCAGCTCGACAGGGTTTGGCTACACCTTC.

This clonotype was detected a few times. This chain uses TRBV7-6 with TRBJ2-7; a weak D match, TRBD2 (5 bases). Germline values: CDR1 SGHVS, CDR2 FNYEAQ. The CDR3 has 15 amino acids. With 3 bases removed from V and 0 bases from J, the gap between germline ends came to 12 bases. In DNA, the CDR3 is TGTGCCAGCAGCTTGTATACGGGGAGCTCCTACGAGCAGTACTTC. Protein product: CASSLYTGSSYEQYF.